This record concerns one TCR beta chain sequence. Its antigen is not known. The data are from a study of cytomegalovirus exposure and HLA in healthy donors. The PCR was carried out with 60 Vbeta primers and 13 Jbeta primers. Per the authors' pipeline: Later analysis identified tens of millions of unique TCR beta chains, 9 million to 13 million shared. Generated by immunoSEQ multiplex PCR, the TCRdb table keeps only in-frame clones and is missing some. D and trimming come from the DNA, and the V and J calls and clone size come from that table. This table has tens of thousands of clones, about two thirds appearing once. Germline V CDR1 and CDR2: DFQATT, SNEGSKA (reference sequence). The CDR3 covers 11 residues. Trimming cost V 3 bases and J 6 bases, with 6 bases left between them. Findings of the study overall: The CMV antigen specificity of a few CMV-associated chains was confirmed through in vitro analysis. As was reported, the HLA-A and HLA-B alleles of most subjects were accurately predicted from TCR beta sequences.

Sequenced input: PBMCs. This chain joins TRBV20-1 and TRBJ2-4; D not certain. This TCR was sampled from a man aged 35-49 years in good health and CMV-seropositive. CDR3 sequence reads: CSARVGNIQYF. Here the CDR3 DNA reads TGCAGTGCTAGGGTCGGAAACATTCAGTACTTC.